This paragraph reports one TCR beta chain. No antigen is known for it. This sample stems from a study of T cells expressing NK-cell markers. Study-level results: Several of the donors also had these clonotypes leading their CD3+CD56-NKG2C+ fraction.

Researchers built TCR beta cDNA using 5'RACE template switching with UMIs. TCRdb re-called the 5' RACE reads and catalogs CDR3 proteins one per entry, DNA excluded. Its clone listing holds hundreds of thousands of distinct CDR3 sequences. Germline lookup yields CDR1 DFQATT and CDR2 SNEGSKA (reference sequence). The CDR3 is made up of 13 amino acids. Material for sequencing was blood T cells: a sorted CD56 or NKG2C T cell subset, CD4+ or CD8+ T cells, or bulk PBMC T cells (not recorded which). The receptor was isolated from a young man in good health. This chain uses TRBV20-1 with TRBJ1-2. The CDR3 loop reads CSARVPAKAGYTF.